Included here is one T cell receptor (beta chain) sequence, with context. The target of this receptor is not known. The input lacks base qualities; no much larger clone sits a single base away. This entry belongs to a study of cytomegalovirus exposure and HLA in healthy donors (dated by TCRdb to the late 2010s). Regarding the research as a whole: According to a later analysis, the approximately 120 validation repertoires were produced on the same platform as the 700 or so repertoires of the first cohort. The study was designed to test whether signatures of past pathogen exposure could be identified by cataloging public T cell receptors. In addition to the first cohort of several hundred subjects, a separate validation cohort of under 150 different subjects was used. To predict cytomegalovirus infection status, the study brought together high-throughput TCR immunosequencing, statistical association of individual TCRs with disease status, and machine learning. Study-wide findings and limitations: A few of the identified cytomegalovirus-associated TCR beta chains were confirmed in vitro to be specific for cytomegalovirus antigens. A later analysis found that TCRs clustered in the first cohort also tended to co-occur in the approximately 120 validation repertoires, with more than 90% of cluster scores above 0. Across donors, most TCR sequences were observed very rarely, whereas some public TCRs were present in many individuals. The study gave a list of about 160 TCR beta chains associated with cytomegalovirus. The classifier was reported to diagnose cytomegalovirus status with high specificity and sensitivity in both the original cohort and the validation cohort. All 110 or so repertoires were used to score co-occurrence in the validation cohort in a later analysis, because that analysis had no HLA typing for the cohort. It was suggested by the authors that the approach could potentially be generalized to other disease states and immunological phenotypes.

The library was built by means of the immunoSEQ multiplex PCR assay. The authors processed their data as follows. A statistical classification framework was built to diagnose cytomegalovirus status from the catalog of TCR beta chain sequences. This is the immuneACCESS table as TCRdb keeps it, with only in-frame sequences that have V and J called. A part of the clones is gone; compared with another copy, unresolved V genes explain less than half, and the rest is unexplained. The DNA was the basis for D and trimming; V, J and clone size are from that table. The sample includes over 200,000 clones, with around four fifths observed a single time. Together, the top ten hold 4.5% to 6% of the sample. CDR1 and CDR2 were assigned from the germline V gene as MNHEY and SVGAGI. The CDR3 measures 13 amino acids from cysteine to phenylalanine. CDR3 DNA only is kept here, 39 bases in frame from base 1. For this chain, trimming is 7 bases at the V end and 6 bases at the J end, and the number of junction bases without a gene match is 6.

Separate from the approximately 690-subject first cohort, the validation cohort of about 120 subjects was the group to which the donors belonged. Recombination joined TRBV6-5 with TRBJ2-3, with TRBD2 matching 8 junction bases. The receptor's source is a woman aged 18-30 years in good health and CMV-seronegative. Sequences were obtained from PBMCs. The base sequence is TGTGCCAGCAACTCACCGGGAGGGGATACGCAGTATTTT. Its translation is CASNSPGGDTQYF.